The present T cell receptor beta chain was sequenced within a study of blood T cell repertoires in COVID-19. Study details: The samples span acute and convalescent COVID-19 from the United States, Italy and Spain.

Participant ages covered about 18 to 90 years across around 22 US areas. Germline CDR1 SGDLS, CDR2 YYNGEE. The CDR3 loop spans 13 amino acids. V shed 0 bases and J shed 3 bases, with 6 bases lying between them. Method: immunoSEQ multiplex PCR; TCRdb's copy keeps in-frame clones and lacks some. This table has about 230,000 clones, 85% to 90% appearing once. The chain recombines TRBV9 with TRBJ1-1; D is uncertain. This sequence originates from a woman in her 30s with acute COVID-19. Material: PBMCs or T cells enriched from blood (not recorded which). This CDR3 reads CASSVGGYTEAFF. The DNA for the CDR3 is TGTGCCAGCAGCGTAGGCGGGTACACTGAAGCTTTCTTT.